This paragraph reports one TCR beta chain. It was negative isolation that provided the CD8+ and CD4+ T cells, whereas TEMRA cells were enriched by FACS. This entry comes from a study of CD8 T cells in Susac syndrome. Study information: Among the Susac syndrome patients sequenced, about 6 had active disease and eight or nine were in remission. The Susac syndrome patients were therapy-naive, on corticosteroids, or on intravenous immunoglobulin alone at blood draw.

Per the germline V gene, CDR1 is MNHEY and CDR2 is SMNVEV (reference sequence). With V trimmed by 7 bases and J by 0 bases, 8 bases remained unmatched. The CDR3 has 15 residues. Random hexamers primed reverse transcription of 0.5 to 1 ug RNA. TCRdb used MiXCR to reprocess the immunoSEQ multiplex PCR reads, holding one entry per CDR3 protein. The profile shows 80,000 or so distinct CDR3 sequences, about 93% of them singletons. The specimen sequenced was CD4+ T cells from PBMCs. The chain employs TRBV27 and TRBJ1-1, with 7 positions matching TRBD1. The sequence derives from a human donor with Susac syndrome. The CDR3: CASTSGQVMNTEAFF. The CDR3 DNA is TGTGCCAGCACCTCAGGACAGGTTATGAACACTGAAGCTTTCTTT.